Below are 6 T cell receptor beta chains sequenced from a single sample in a study of blood T cell repertoires in COVID-19. Assay: immunoSEQ multiplex PCR; the TCRdb copy retains only in-frame clones and omits some. The table records around 400,000 clones, 89% of them present only once. The sequenced sample consisted of peripheral blood. Every receptor here comes from a man aged 35-49 years with acute or convalescent COVID-19.

The chain links TRBV4-1 to TRBJ2-7; TRBD1 matches 7 bases. The germline gives CDR1 MGHRA, CDR2 YSYEKL. Trimming removed 4 bases from V and 3 bases from J; junction bases left unmatched: 6. The CDR3 length is 14 residues. The CDR3 region is CASSPDRADYEQYF. In nucleotides, the CDR3 is TGCGCCAGCAGCCCCGACAGGGCGGACTACGAGCAGTACTTC.

V and J are TRBV28 and TRBJ2-5; D is perhaps TRBD2 (5 bases). Per germline, CDR1 MDHEN and CDR2 SYDVKM. Between the trimmed V and J ends, which lost 4 bases and 3 bases, there was a span of 12 bases. This CDR3 contains 14 residues. The CDR3 bases are TGTGCCAGCAGTTCTCCGCCCGGGGAAGAGACCCAGTACTTC. This encodes CASSSPPGEETQYF.

This chain joins TRBV5-6 and TRBJ1-5, with D possibly being TRBD1 (5 bases). Germline V gene sequence: CDR1 SGHDT, CDR2 YYEEEE. Trimming shortened V by 4 bases and J by 6 bases, and 17 bases separated the two germline ends. The CDR3 is 15 amino acids. CDR3 in amino acids: CASSPGGARSQPQHF. CDR3 coding DNA: TGTGCCAGCAGCCCGGGTGGGGCGCGGAGTCAGCCCCAGCATTTT.

The chain employs TRBV5-1 and TRBJ1-5; D remains unclear. The CDR3 spans 15 residues. The germline V and J ends were trimmed by 2 bases and 0 bases, with 9 bases remaining between them. The germline V gene encodes CDR1 SGHRS and CDR2 YFSETQ. CDR3 protein: CASSLVGDSNQPQHF. The CDR3 DNA reads TGCGCCAGCAGCTTAGTCGGGGATAGCAATCAGCCCCAGCATTTT.

The rearrangement joins TRBV7-9 to TRBJ1-5, with D perhaps TRBD1 (5 bases). This CDR3 has 18 residues. With 5 bases removed from V and 2 bases from J, the gap between germline ends came to 22 bases. Germline lookup yields CDR1 SEHNR and CDR2 FQNEAQ (reference sequence). CDR3 region: CASSRIRDRNTGNQPQHF. The CDR3 coding sequence is TGTGCCAGCAGCCGTATCAGGGATAGGAATACGGGCAATCAGCCCCAGCATTTT.

As DNA, the CDR3 is TGTGCTAGTGGTTTGTACGTAGGGGGGGCCAGGACAGATACGCAGTATTTT. Its translation is CASGLYVGGARTDTQYF. This sequence joins TRBV12-5 and TRBJ2-3; a possible D gene is TRBD2 (7 bases). Per germline, CDR1 LGHNT and CDR2 FRNRAP. The CDR3 is made up of 17 amino acids. The V end was cut by 2 bases, the J end by 3 bases, with 18 bases between.